Listed here are 20 T cell receptor beta chains from one sample, sequenced in a study of T cell clones after liver transplantation. Sequencing used immunoSEQ multiplex PCR; TCRdb keeps in-frame clones, though not all of them. The table includes approximately 100,000 clones, around 86% detected once. This specimen was CD4+ T cells from blood, taken before liver transplant. These receptor sequences come from a human donor who received a liver transplant.

The gene calls are TRBV5-6 and TRBJ1-3; D gene unclear. Germline-derived CDR1 and CDR2 are SGHDT and YYEEEE. Trimming removed 3 bases from V and 0 bases from J, with 4 bases in between. This CDR3 is 13 amino acids long. The CDR3 spells CASSWSSGNTIYF. The CDR3 DNA follows: TGTGCCAGCAGCTGGAGCTCTGGAAACACCATATATTTT.

The gene calls are TRBV5-5 and TRBJ1-1; tentatively, D is TRBD1 (5 bases). V gave up 2 bases and J gave up 4 bases, with 9 bases separating them. The CDR3 is made up of 13 amino acids. The V gene's germline CDR1 is SGHKS and CDR2 YYEKEE (reference sequence). The CDR3 is CASSFERGTEAFF. The DNA for the CDR3 is TGTGCCAGCAGCTTTGAAAGGGGCACTGAAGCTTTCTTT.

This clone has a handful of counts. The chain recombines TRBV15 with TRBJ2-3; 7 bases are shared with TRBD1. CDR3 length: 15 residues. J was trimmed by 3 bases and V by 3 bases; bases with no gene match: 6. Germline assignment: CDR1 LNHNV and CDR2 YYDKDF (reference sequence). The CDR3 bases are TGTGCCACCAGCAGTGACAGGGTTGGGACAGATACGCAGTATTTT. This gives the protein CATSSDRVGTDTQYF.

V gene TRBV1 combines with J gene TRBJ2-4. TRBV1 is flagged as a pseudogene. This CDR3 region has 16 residues. CDR3 amino acids: CTSSQDEWGSQNIQYF. CDR3 DNA sequence: TGCACCAGCAGCCAAGATGAGTGGGGAAGTCAAAACATTCAGTACTTC.

This sequence joins TRBV19 and TRBJ2-1; possibly TRBD2 for D (6 bases). CDR1 and CDR2 (germline): LNHDA, SQIVND (reference sequence). Trimming removed 7 bases at V and 0 bases at J, with 10 bases between. The CDR3 is 14 amino acids. The CDR3 nucleotides are TGTGCCAGTATGAGGGACTTCTCCTACAATGAGCAGTTCTTC. This codes for CASMRDFSYNEQFF. Filled out from reference TRBV19 and TRBJ2-1, the complete variable domain reads DGGITQSPKYLFRKEGQNVTLSCEQNLNHDAMYWYRQDPGQGLRLIYYSQIVNDFQKGDIAEGYSVSREKKESFPLTVTSAQKNPTAFYLCASMRDFSYNEQFFGPGTRLTVL.

The table lists this clone with a count of one. The V gene is TRBV28, the J gene TRBJ1-1; the match to TRBD1 covers 8 bases. V gave up 6 bases and J gave up 5 bases; unmatched junction bases: 8. Germline lookup yields CDR1 MDHEN and CDR2 SYDVKM. This CDR3 spans 14 amino acids. CDR3 protein: CASSSGTGRTEAFF. Written as DNA, the CDR3 is TGTGCCAGCAGCTCCGGGACAGGTCGTACTGAAGCTTTCTTT.

This clone has a handful of counts. The CDR3 sequence: CASSLGGGRAKDTGELFF. The CDR3 DNA reads as TGTGCCAGCAGCTTAGGAGGCGGGAGGGCCAAGGACACCGGGGAGCTGTTTTTT. J is TRBJ2-2 and V is TRBV11-3, with 9 bases aligning to TRBD2. The CDR3 runs to 18 residues. Per the germline V gene, CDR1 is SGHNT and CDR2 is YENEEA. The V segment lost 1 base and the J segment 3 bases; nucleotides outside the gene matches: 9. Variable domain in full (rest from reference TRBV11-3 and TRBJ2-2): EAGVVQSPRYKIIEKKQPVAFWCNPISGHNTLYWYLQNLGQGPELLIRYENEEAVDDSQLPKDRFSAERLKGVDSTLKIQPAELGDSAVYLCASSLGGGRAKDTGELFFGEGSRLTVL.

V usage is TRBV6-1 and J usage is TRBJ2-5; D is unresolved. Per the germline V gene, CDR1 is MNHNS and CDR2 is SASEGT. The CDR3 spans 11 residues. Trimming cost V 2 bases and J 12 bases, with 10 bases left between them. CDR3 loop: CASSEQRPKYF. CDR3 in DNA: TGTGCCAGCAGTGAACAACGGCCGAAGTACTTC.

The chain recombines TRBV5-8 with TRBJ1-2; D not resolved. The CDR3 loop spans 13 amino acids. V was pared by 4 bases and J by 7 bases, with 14 bases between. From germline, CDR1 is SGHTS and CDR2 YDEGEE. The CDR3 reads CASSLDREGGYTF. DNA for the CDR3: TGTGCCAGCAGCCTCGACCGGGAGGGTGGCTACACCTTC.

The gene calls are TRBV16 and TRBJ2-6; 9 bases map to TRBD1. The CDR3 spans 19 residues. Trimming removed 4 bases from V and 0 bases from J; junction bases left unmatched: 10. Germline assignment: CDR1 KGHSY and CDR2 FQNENV. This CDR3 is CASSRRSTGGSSGANVLTF. The CDR3 nucleotides read TGTGCCAGCAGCCGAAGGTCGACAGGGGGTAGCTCTGGGGCCAACGTCCTGACTTTC.

The count of this clone is one. Other DNA sequences in the sample encode the same CDR3. The chain combines TRBV9 with TRBJ1-3; D is undetermined. The CDR3 loop spans 14 amino acids. CDR1 SGDLS and CDR2 YYNGEE come from the germline V gene. V lost 0 bases and J lost 0, with 4 bases in between. The CDR3 DNA is TGTGCCAGCAGCGTAGGCAGCTCTGGAAACACCATATATTTT. This sequence encodes CASSVGSSGNTIYF.

The chain carries TRBV7-9 and TRBJ2-7; D perhaps matches TRBD1 (5 bases). The germline gives CDR1 SEHNR, CDR2 FQNEAQ (reference sequence). The V gene lost 1 base and the J gene lost 3 bases, with 13 bases spanning the gap. The CDR3 has 15 residues. CDR3 in amino acids: CASSLEQGTIYEQYF. CDR3 nucleotides: TGTGCCAGCAGCTTAGAGCAGGGAACTATCTACGAGCAGTACTTC.

The rearrangement uses TRBV9 and TRBJ2-1; possible D gene TRBD2, 6 bases. Per germline, CDR1 SGDLS and CDR2 YYNGEE. Deletions cut 2 bases from V and 4 bases from J, with 10 bases between. CDR3 length equals 14 residues. The CDR3 loop reads CASSVGGTYNEQFF. CDR3 sequence (DNA): TGTGCCAGCAGCGTTGGAGGGACTTACAATGAGCAGTTCTTC. Combining the CDR3 with reference TRBV9 and TRBJ2-1 gives the whole variable domain DSGVTQTPKHLITATGQRVTLRCSPRSGDLSVYWYQQSLDQGLQFLIQYYNGEERAKGNILERFSAQQFPDLHSELNLSSLELGDSALYFCASSVGGTYNEQFFGPGTRLTVL.

Only a few counts were recorded for this clone. This chain joins TRBV11-2 and TRBJ2-1, with D hard to call. Trimming took 6 bases from V and 9 from J, leaving 21 bases between them. The CDR3 extends over 15 amino acids. Germline CDR1 SGHAT, CDR2 FQNNGV. DNA for the CDR3: TGTGCCAGCAGTCCTATCTCCGGGCCCCACGGTGAGCAGTTCTTC. Translation gives CASSPISGPHGEQFF.

This rearrangement joins TRBV5-1 to TRBJ1-1, with 8 bases aligning to TRBD1. J gave up 5 bases and V 0 bases, and 6 bases lay outside the gene matches. Germline CDR1 SGHRS, CDR2 YFSETQ. The CDR3 length is 15 residues. The CDR3 sequence: CASSLVTGVYTEAFF. The CDR3 DNA follows: TGCGCCAGCAGCTTGGTGACAGGGGTGTATACTGAAGCTTTCTTT.

This sequence joins TRBV7-9 and TRBJ1-5, with 8 bases aligning to TRBD1. Germline assignment: CDR1 SEHNR and CDR2 FQNEAQ (reference sequence). The CDR3 sequence is 14 residues long. V shed 5 bases, J shed 6 bases, and the junction held 6 bases outside the gene matches. The CDR3: CASSQGTGPQPQHF. The CDR3 nucleotides are TGTGCCAGCAGCCAAGGGACAGGACCTCAGCCCCAGCATTTT.

V usage is TRBV5-1 and J usage is TRBJ2-2; 11 nucleotides match TRBD2. CDR3 length: 17 residues. The germline V gene has CDR1 SGHRS and CDR2 YFSETQ. The V gene end was trimmed by 1 base and the J gene end by 6 bases; junction bases not matched to a gene: 8. CDR3: CASSLIGSLAGAGELFF. CDR3 coding DNA: TGCGCCAGCAGCTTGATCGGGTCACTAGCGGGAGCCGGGGAGCTGTTTTTT.

The chain combines TRBV6-6 with TRBJ2-5; TRBD1 matches at 7 bases. Per the germline V gene, CDR1 is MNHNY and CDR2 is SVGAGI (reference sequence). This CDR3 comprises 14 residues. Trimming removed 4 bases from V and 2 bases from J; junction bases left unmatched: 4. CDR3 sequence (DNA): TGTGCCAGCAGTTTAGGGGGCGGACAAGAGACCCAGTACTTC. Protein: CASSLGGGQETQYF.

This chain links TRBV10-2 with TRBJ1-1, with a possible D match to TRBD1 (5 bases). Trimming took 5 bases from V and 3 from J, leaving 13 bases between them. The CDR3 runs 14 residues. CDR1 and CDR2 (germline): WSHSY, SAAADI. The CDR3 coding sequence is TGCGCCAGCAGTAACCGGGAGGGGCACACTGAAGCTTTCTTT. Encoded protein: CASSNREGHTEAFF.

This clone was picked up one time. The chain joins TRBV7-2 to TRBJ1-2, with D tentatively TRBD1 (6 bases). The length of the CDR3 is 14 residues. Germline CDR1 and CDR2: SGHTA and FQGNSA. With 1 base removed from V and 0 bases from J, the gap between germline ends came to 6 bases. This chain's CDR3 is CASSLDRANYGYTF. Written as DNA, the CDR3 is TGTGCCAGCAGCTTAGACAGGGCTAACTATGGCTACACCTTC.